The clone carrying this T cell receptor (beta chain) showed up just a few times. Libraries were prepared by immunoSEQ multiplex PCR; TCRdb keeps only in-frame clonotypes and omits some of them. The table lists more than 550,000 clones, 70% to 90% of them singletons, with around 0.0094% in the top ten. This sample was included in a study of shared T cell receptors in the human thymus. CDR1 and CDR2 (germline): SGHDN, FVKESK. V lost 8 bases, J lost 2 bases, and 13 bases stayed unmatched. This CDR3 spans 16 amino acids. These data are also associated with another study on human thymus T cells. As that report states: Healthy Finnish infants having corrective surgery for congenital heart defects served as donors. The study used thymus tissue resected during corrective heart surgery. Thymic and blood repertoires showed apparently biased V and J gene usage. Related research described thymic repertoires that were highly overlapping among unrelated individuals.

The source is a girl less than two years old with a congenital heart defect. Material: thymocytes. The chain couples TRBV14 to TRBJ1-1; TRBD1 matches 8 bases. This CDR3 reads CASHKGDRPENTEAFF. CDR3 DNA: TGTGCCAGCCACAAAGGGGACAGGCCGGAAAACACTGAAGCTTTCTTT.